Shown below are 24 T cell receptor beta chains from a single sample sequenced in a study of blood T cell repertoires in COVID-19. Assay: immunoSEQ multiplex PCR; the TCRdb copy retains only in-frame clones and omits some. The sample consists of some 150,000 clones, around 79% of them appearing once. The specimen was peripheral blood. The receptors were sampled from a man aged 50-59 years with active or convalescent COVID-19.

The CDR3 loop reads CASSQDTPSTYEQYF. The CDR3 nucleotides are TGTGCCAGCAGCCAAGATACCCCCAGTACCTACGAGCAGTACTTC. The chain links TRBV3-1 (or the pseudogene TRBV3-2) to TRBJ2-7; D gene ambiguous. Germline-derived CDR1 and CDR2 are LGHDT and YNNKEL (reference sequence). The CDR3 spans 15 residues. Trimming took off 0 bases at V and 2 bases at J, with 11 bases between the two ends.

A few counts support this clone. This rearrangement joins TRBV29-1 to TRBJ1-6; 8 bases align to TRBD1. The CDR3 is 13 amino acids. In germline, CDR1 is SQVTM, CDR2 ANQGSEA. Trimming cost V 7 bases and J 7 bases; bases outside gene matches: 6. DNA of the CDR3: TGCAGCGCCGGGACAGGCGGGAATTCACCCCTCCACTTT. It codes for CSAGTGGNSPLHF.

This clone has a handful of counts. The chain links TRBV7-2 to TRBJ2-7, with 9 bases matching TRBD2. Germline V gives CDR1 SGHTA, CDR2 FQGNSA. There are 17 residues in the CDR3. With V trimmed by 4 bases and J by 5 bases, 15 bases remained unmatched. The CDR3 DNA follows: TGTGCCAGCAGCTCGTTTCCGGGACTAGCCCTAGTAAACGAGCAGTACTTC. This translates into CASSSFPGLALVNEQYF.

The chain is built from TRBV4-2 and TRBJ1-1; 8 positions agree with TRBD1. The CDR3 length is 16 residues. V trimming: 0 bases; J trimming: 4 bases; junction bases outside the gene matches: 7. In germline, CDR1 is LGHNA, CDR2 YNFKEQ. CDR3 sequence (DNA): TGTGCCAGCAGCCAAGAGTGGCAGGGGGCGCCCACTGAAGCTTTCTTT. Translated, it gives CASSQEWQGAPTEAFF.

V and J are TRBV28 and TRBJ2-3; 7 bases fit TRBD2. Germline CDR1 reads MDHEN; CDR2 reads SYDVKM. This CDR3 is 18 amino acids long. The V and J ends lost 2 bases and 0 bases, in that order; junction bases with no gene match: 11. The DNA of the CDR3 is TGTGCCAGCAGTTTAGGGGCTAGCGGAGTCCCTAGCACAGATACGCAGTATTTT. It translates to CASSLGASGVPSTDTQYF.

This clone was counted once. The chain has TRBV10-3 and TRBJ2-1; 7 bases match TRBD2. Trimming at V came to 2 bases and at J to 3 bases, leaving 10 bases not matched to a gene. CDR1 is ENHRY, CDR2 SYGVKD, per germline. The CDR3 extends over 17 amino acids. CDR3 sequence: CAISEGLAEGLYNEQFF. The CDR3 DNA sequence: TGTGCCATCAGTGAGGGCCTAGCGGAAGGACTCTACAATGAGCAGTTCTTC.

This clone was counted once. The chain is built from TRBV4-1 and TRBJ2-1, with TRBD2 identical over 9 bases. V shed 1 base, J shed 0 bases, and the junction held 1 base outside the gene matches. CDR3 size: 16 residues. CDR1 and CDR2 (germline): MGHRA, YSYEKL. The CDR3 DNA follows: TGCGCCAGCAGCCAAGGACTAGCGGTCTCCTACAATGAGCAGTTCTTC. Its translation is CASSQGLAVSYNEQFF.

The rearrangement uses TRBV4-2 and TRBJ2-3; 10 bases fit TRBD2. V shed 1 base and J 2 bases; nucleotides not matched to a gene: 12. The CDR3 sequence is 19 residues long. The germline gives CDR1 LGHNA, CDR2 YNFKEQ. CDR3 residues: CASSQGLAGVKGDTDTQYF. In DNA form, the CDR3 reads TGTGCCAGCAGCCAAGGCCTAGCGGGAGTAAAAGGGGACACAGATACGCAGTATTTT.

As DNA, the CDR3 is TGTGCCAGCAGTTCGGTAGCAACAGATACGCAGTATTTT. Protein sequence: CASSSVATDTQYF. This chain uses TRBV12-3 or TRBV12-4 with TRBJ2-3, with D unresolved. V was cut by 4 bases and J by 3 bases, with 8 bases left in between. The CDR3 extends over 13 amino acids.

In DNA form, the CDR3 reads TGCACCAGCAGCCAAAAAGGAACGGGACAGGGTCCCTATAACTATGGCTACACCTTC. Residues: CTSSQKGTGQGPYNYGYTF. The chain carries TRBV1 and TRBJ1-2; the table names TRBD1, a call not compared with the DNA. TRBV1 is listed as a pseudogene. This CDR3 region has 19 residues.

V is TRBV19 and J is TRBJ2-1; 14 bases fit TRBD2. The J segment lost 3 bases and the V segment lost 10 bases, leaving 8 bases of the junction unmatched. Germline CDR1 reads LNHDA; CDR2 reads SQIVND (reference sequence). The CDR3 has 16 residues. CDR3 in amino acids: CATMTSGRANYNEQFF. The CDR3, as DNA: TGTGCCACCATGACTAGCGGGAGGGCCAACTACAATGAGCAGTTCTTC.

The chain recombines TRBV7-6 with TRBJ2-3; D perhaps matches TRBD2 (5 bases). The germline gives CDR1 SGHVS, CDR2 FNYEAQ. Trimming stripped 0 bases from V and 4 bases from J, with 8 bases between. The CDR3 spans 14 residues. The CDR3 DNA reads as TGTGCCAGCAGCTTAGCGGGAGTCCCAGATACGCAGTATTTT. As protein: CASSLAGVPDTQYF. Full variable domain (rest looked up from reference TRBV7-6 and TRBJ2-3): GAGVSQSPRYKVTKRGQDVALRCDPISGHVSLYWYRQALGQGPEFLTYFNYEAQQDKSGLPNDRFSAERPEGSISTLTIQRTEQRDSAMYRCASSLAGVPDTQYFGPGTRLTVL.

The rearrangement uses TRBV9 and TRBJ2-7; D not resolved. The CDR3 contains 14 residues. The V and J ends lost 0 bases and 0 bases respectively, with 7 bases between them. Germline loops: CDR1 SGDLS, CDR2 YYNGEE. The CDR3 DNA reads TGTGCCAGCAGCGTAGGGCGGTCCTCCTACGAGCAGTACTTC. Its protein is CASSVGRSSYEQYF.

The V and J genes are TRBV5-1 and TRBJ2-7; 9 nucleotides line up with TRBD1. In germline, CDR1 is SGHRS, CDR2 YFSETQ. There are 14 residues in the CDR3. The J segment lost 3 bases and the V segment lost 4 bases, leaving 5 bases of the junction unmatched. CDR3: CASSPGQGIYEQYF. The DNA for the CDR3 is TGCGCCAGCAGCCCGGGACAGGGAATCTACGAGCAGTACTTC.

The rearrangement links TRBV10-1 to TRBJ2-2; D not resolved. The ends were cut back, 5 bases at V and 10 bases at J, with 14 bases in the middle. The length of the CDR3 is 13 residues. The germline gives CDR1 WNHNN, CDR2 SYGVQD (reference sequence). The CDR3 region has the DNA TGCGCCAGCAGTTCCCTGGAGCGCGCGGAGCTGTTTTTT. Its translation is CASSSLERAELFF.

Concerning this clone itself: The same CDR3 is also encoded by other DNA sequences in this sample. The chain employs TRBV30 and TRBJ2-1; D remains ambiguous. This CDR3 region has 11 residues. The germline CDR1 and CDR2 sequences are GTSNPN and SVGIG (reference sequence). The V gene lost 3 bases and the J gene lost 5 bases, with 5 bases spanning the gap. CDR3 sequence reads: CAWSQDNEQFF. The CDR3 DNA is TGTGCCTGGAGCCAGGACAATGAGCAGTTCTTC.

The rearrangement uses TRBV7-3 and TRBJ2-1, with 10 bases matching TRBD2. The CDR3 is made up of 15 amino acids. The V gene end was trimmed by 6 bases and the J gene end by 8 bases; junction bases not matched to a gene: 10. The germline gives CDR1 SGHTA, CDR2 FQGTGA. The CDR3 coding sequence is TGTGCCAGCAGTTTGCTGGCTAGCGGGAGTGATGAGCAGTTCTTC. It is translated as CASSLLASGSDEQFF.

This clone was counted a few times. The CDR3 DNA follows: TGTGCCAGCAGCTTGAGGGGGAATGAGCAGTTCTTC. Amino acids: CASSLRGNEQFF. V gene TRBV7-9 combines with J gene TRBJ2-1; possibly TRBD1 for D (6 bases). Trimming left V 3 bases short and J 7 bases short, with 7 bases between. The CDR3 is made up of 12 amino acids. CDR1 and CDR2 from the germline V gene are SEHNR and FQNEAQ (reference sequence).

The rearrangement joins TRBV7-2 to TRBJ2-3; D possibly corresponds to TRBD1 (6 bases). Germline V lookup: CDR1 SGHTA, CDR2 FQGNSA. V lost 6 bases to trimming and J lost 6 bases, with 19 bases between them. The length of the CDR3 is 15 residues. In DNA, the CDR3 is TGTGCCAGCAGTTTCTTAGGCCAGGGGAGCGATACGCAGTATTTT. Translated, it gives CASSFLGQGSDTQYF.

With regard to this clone: Mismatch with germline at one junction end may stem from a read error. This chain joins TRBV7-7 and TRBJ2-1, with 7 positions matching TRBD2. The V gene's germline CDR1 is SSHAT and CDR2 FNYEAQ (reference sequence). CDR3 length: 15 amino acids. The chain's CDR3 is CASSLGAGAYNEQFF. CDR3 DNA sequence: TGTGCTAGCAGCTTAGGGGCGGGAGCCTACAATGAGCAGTTCTTC.

The chain recombines TRBV27 with TRBJ2-3, with D possibly being TRBD2 (5 bases). V was cut by 2 bases and J by 2 bases, with 14 bases left in between. The germline V gene has CDR1 MNHEY and CDR2 SMNVEV (reference sequence). There are 16 residues in the CDR3. Here the CDR3 DNA reads TGTGCCAGCAGTTTACGGGGAACTCGGCACACAGATACGCAGTATTTT. The encoded protein is CASSLRGTRHTDTQYF.

CDR3 sequence (DNA): TGCAGTGCTAGTAGGCCTAGCAGGAACACCGGGGAGCTGTTTTTT. The encoded protein is CSASRPSRNTGELFF. The chain is built from TRBV20-1 and TRBJ2-2; perhaps TRBD2 as D (5 bases). CDR1 and CDR2 from the germline V gene are DFQATT and SNEGSKA (reference sequence). CDR3 size: 15 residues. Trimming stripped 3 bases from V and 1 base from J, with 12 bases between.

The table lists this clone with many counts. The rearrangement joins TRBV27 to TRBJ1-1, with TRBD1 as a possible D gene (5 bases). The CDR3 runs 13 residues. CDR1 and CDR2 (germline): MNHEY, SMNVEV (reference sequence). The V and J ends lost 1 base and 4 bases respectively, with 7 bases between them. CDR3: CASSLLGGTEAFF. The DNA of the CDR3 is TGTGCCAGCAGTTTATTGGGGGGCACTGAAGCTTTCTTT.

The chain links TRBV3-1 (or the pseudogene TRBV3-2) to TRBJ2-3; TRBD2 might be the D (7 bases). In germline, CDR1 is LGHDT, CDR2 YNNKEL (reference sequence). The CDR3 spans 15 residues. V lost 0 bases, J lost 7 bases, and 14 bases lay in between. CDR3 sequence reads: CASSQDWGGKNTQYF. The DNA of the CDR3 is TGTGCCAGCAGCCAAGATTGGGGGGGCAAGAATACGCAGTATTTT.